This entry features one T cell receptor beta chain sequence. This record belongs to a study of blood T cells in healthy people across ages. The CDR3 is made up of 14 amino acids. V was pared by 5 bases and J by 0 bases, with 11 bases between. Looked up from germline, CDR1 is SEHNR and CDR2 is FQNEAQ (reference sequence). Then a second PCR, running about 7 to 11 cycles, was carried out with a sample-barcoded 5' primer and a J-beta primer mix. TCRdb ran MiXCR on the 5' RACE reads and lists one entry per CDR3 protein. The sample contains just over 1 million distinct CDR3 sequences, 45% of which appear only once.

The receptor's source is a woman aged 55 to 70 in good health. The sample comprised blood. The chain is built from TRBV7-9 and TRBJ2-7; weak D call: TRBD1 (5 bases). The CDR3 bases are TGTGCCAGCAGCCACGACAGTCGCTCCTACGAGCAGTACTTC. It translates to CASSHDSRSYEQYF.